The clone carrying this TCR beta chain has a handful of counts. Its antigen remains unknown. The CDR3 covers 13 residues. Germline-derived CDR1 and CDR2 are DFQATT and SNEGSKA (reference sequence). V shed 3 bases and J shed 1 base, with 9 bases lying between them. TCRdb analysed the reads with MiXCR anew, one entry per CDR3 protein. Of around 140,000 distinct CDR3 sequences in the sample, over 30% are singletons; the top ten hold about 52%. This specimen comes from a study of T cell repertoires in cytomegalovirus infection. J is TRBJ1-1 and V is TRBV20-1; no definite D call. This TCR was sampled from a human donor in good health (CMV status not recorded). Some clones in this sample may be carry-over from other donors' samples. The sample in question was CD8+ T cells from cultured PBMCs, obtained from culture after CMV antigen stimulation. In nucleotides, the CDR3 is TGCAGTGCTAGCCTTAGACAGAACACTGAAGCTTTCTTT. It codes for CSASLRQNTEAFF.